The 26 T cell receptor beta chains presented below share a single source sample, sequenced in a study of shared clonotypes between healthy human individuals. Method: immunoSEQ multiplex PCR; TCRdb's copy keeps in-frame clones and lacks some. The sample lists approximately 2.1 million clones; roughly 93% were seen once. The sample taken for sequencing was naive CD4+ T cells from PBMCs. Indicated subset: CD45RA+ positively selected. The origin of the receptors is a man aged 18 to 35 in good health. Some clones in this sample may be carry-over from other donors' samples.

The chain recombines TRBV6-5 with TRBJ2-7, with D hard to call. The germline V and J ends were trimmed by 0 bases and 3 bases, with 12 bases remaining between them. Per germline, CDR1 MNHEY and CDR2 SVGAGI. This CDR3 is 15 amino acids long. The CDR3 spells CASSYSRNSDYEQYF. CDR3 DNA sequence: TGTGCCAGCAGTTACTCGAGGAACAGCGACTACGAGCAGTACTTC.

J is TRBJ1-5 and V is TRBV7-2, with D unclear. Deletions cut 0 bases from V and 4 bases from J, with 10 bases between. Per the germline V gene, CDR1 is SGHTA and CDR2 is FQGNSA. The CDR3 runs 15 residues. CDR3 nucleotide sequence: TGTGCCAGCAGCTTAGCGAGGACCGGTAATCAGCCCCAGCATTTT. It is translated as CASSLARTGNQPQHF. Full variable domain (rest looked up from reference TRBV7-2 and TRBJ1-5): GAGVSQSPSNKVTEKGKDVELRCDPISGHTALYWYRQSLGQGLEFLIYFQGNSAPDKSGLPSDRFSAERTGGSVSTLTIQRTQQEDSAVYLCASSLARTGNQPQHFGDGTRLSIL.

The chain links TRBV5-1 to TRBJ2-7; D gene unclear. Germline CDR1 is SGHRS and CDR2 is YFSETQ. Trimming left V 0 bases short and J 5 bases short, with 12 bases between. There are 14 residues in the CDR3. The CDR3 sequence is CASSLGTFADEQYF. The CDR3 DNA is TGCGCCAGCAGCTTGGGGACCTTTGCGGACGAGCAGTACTTC.

This chain links TRBV2 with TRBJ1-4, with TRBD1 identical over 7 bases. The CDR3 has 12 amino acids. With V trimmed by 6 bases and J by 14 bases, 9 bases remained unmatched. Germline CDR1 SNHLY, CDR2 FYNNEI. The CDR3 reads CASRPQGEVLFF. The CDR3 nucleotides read TGTGCCAGCAGACCTCAGGGGGAAGTGCTGTTTTTT.

The chain is built from TRBV28 and TRBJ2-3; D gene ambiguous. The CDR3 length is 15 residues. The ends were cut back, 3 bases at V and 1 base at J, with 11 bases in the middle. CDR1 and CDR2 from the germline V gene are MDHEN and SYDVKM. CDR3 coding DNA: TGTGCCAGCAGTTTGTCTGGGCCGGGCACAGATACGCAGTATTTT. This encodes CASSLSGPGTDTQYF.

The chain recombines TRBV18 with TRBJ1-5, with a tentative D call TRBD1 (6 bases). The CDR3 contains 16 residues. Germline CDR1 reads KGHSH; CDR2 reads LQKENI. V lost 7 bases and J lost 4, with 20 bases in between. DNA of the CDR3: TGTGCCAGCTTAAGAATACGGGGGGCAGGGAATCAGCCCCAGCATTTT. It codes for CASLRIRGAGNQPQHF.

This clone showed up just once. This sequence joins TRBV25-1 and TRBJ2-1; D is unclear. The V gene's germline CDR1 is MGHDK and CDR2 SYGVNS. The CDR3 is 14 amino acids. Trimming left V 2 bases short and J 0 bases short, with 5 bases between. This chain's CDR3 is CASSEESSYNEQFF. CDR3 nucleotides: TGTGCCAGCAGTGAAGAGAGCTCCTACAATGAGCAGTTCTTC.

The chain joins TRBV5-1 to TRBJ2-5, with 8 bases matching TRBD1. CDR3 length: 15 amino acids. The trim removed 3 bases at V and 4 bases at J, leaving 8 bases unmatched. CDR1 SGHRS and CDR2 YFSETQ come from the germline V gene. CDR3 protein: CASSSPPTGGETQYF. The CDR3 DNA follows: TGCGCCAGCAGCTCCCCGCCCACAGGGGGAGAGACCCAGTACTTC.

The chain uses TRBV6-5 and TRBJ2-1; TRBD2 agrees at 13 bases. In germline, CDR1 is MNHEY, CDR2 SVGAGI. The CDR3 extends over 15 amino acids. Losses at the gene ends were 6 bases for V and 10 bases for J; bases not matched to a gene: 9. CDR3 in DNA: TGTGCCAGCAGCCGGCCCGGGACTAGCGGGAAGGAGCAGTTCTTC. Translating it yields CASSRPGTSGKEQFF.

The chain uses TRBV7-9 and TRBJ1-3; unclear D gene. The V gene's germline CDR1 is SEHNR and CDR2 FQNEAQ (reference sequence). Trimming pared 5 bases from V and 4 bases from J, leaving 15 bases between. The CDR3 runs to 15 residues. The CDR3 DNA is TGTGCCAGCAGCCCCACGGGAGGGAACGGAAACACCATATATTTT. It is translated as CASSPTGGNGNTIYF.

This chain links TRBV5-1 with TRBJ2-3, with 8 bases matching TRBD2. With 4 bases clipped from V and 0 bases from J, the junction kept 10 bases outside the gene matches. This CDR3 has 17 amino acids. Germline assignment: CDR1 SGHRS and CDR2 YFSETQ. The CDR3 DNA follows: TGCGCCAGCAGCATTAACCCAGCGGGAGCTAGCACAGATACGCAGTATTTT. Protein sequence: CASSINPAGASTDTQYF.

The gene calls are TRBV5-6 and TRBJ2-7; a possible D gene is TRBD1 (5 bases). V was cut by 3 bases and J by 2 bases, with 12 bases left in between. Germline CDR1 reads SGHDT; CDR2 reads YYEEEE. This CDR3 comprises 14 residues. In DNA, the CDR3 is TGTGCCAGCAGCTCCGTACAGGCCCCCTACGAGCAGTACTTC. Its translation is CASSSVQAPYEQYF. Drawing the rest from reference TRBV5-6 and TRBJ2-7, the complete variable domain is DAGVTQSPTHLIKTRGQQVTLRCSPKSGHDTVSWYQQALGQGPQFIFQYYEEEERQRGNFPDRFSGHQFPNYSSELNVNALLLGDSALYLCASSSVQAPYEQYFGPGTRLTVT.

The chain couples TRBV4-2 to TRBJ2-7; TRBD2 agrees at 8 bases. The CDR3 spans 16 residues. J lost 2 bases, V lost 4 bases, and 10 bases had no gene match. Looked up from germline, CDR1 is LGHNA and CDR2 is YNFKEQ. CDR3 loop: CASSRVTREETYEQYF. In nucleotides, the CDR3 is TGTGCCAGCAGCCGTGTTACGCGGGAGGAGACCTACGAGCAGTACTTC.

A word on this clone: Other DNA sequences of this sample code for an identical CDR3. The gene calls are TRBV18 and TRBJ1-5; tentative D call: TRBD1 (5 bases). V lost 0 bases and J 2 bases, leaving 5 bases between the germline ends. CDR1 KGHSH and CDR2 LQKENI come from the germline V gene. The CDR3 length is 14 residues. The DNA of the CDR3 is TGTGCCAGCTCACCACCAGGGGGCAATCAGCCCCAGCATTTT. Amino acids: CASSPPGGNQPQHF. The full variable domain, its missing parts supplied by reference TRBV18 and TRBJ1-5, is NAGVMQNPRHLVRRRGQEARLRCSPMKGHSHVYWYRQLPEEGLKFMVYLQKENIIDESGMPKERFSAEFPKEGPSILRIQQVVRGDSAAYFCASSPPGGNQPQHFGDGTRLSIL.

The chain employs TRBV6-5 and TRBJ2-7; weak D call: TRBD2 (6 bases). The germline CDR1 and CDR2 sequences are MNHEY and SVGAGI. V lost 2 bases to trimming and J lost 3 bases, with 17 bases between them. The CDR3 has 16 residues. The CDR3 spells CASSYGGSSGDYEQYF. CDR3 sequence (DNA): TGTGCCAGCAGTTACGGTGGCAGCTCGGGGGACTACGAGCAGTACTTC.

The CDR3 DNA reads TGCGCCAGCTCCTGGGACCACACGGCAACCTACGAGCAGTACTTC. As protein: CASSWDHTATYEQYF. The chain employs TRBV5-1 and TRBJ2-7; D is tentatively TRBD1 or TRBD2 (5 bases each). The V gene lost 7 bases and the J gene lost 2 bases, with 19 bases spanning the gap. The CDR3 sequence is 15 residues long. Germline V lookup: CDR1 SGHRS, CDR2 YFSETQ.

This chain links TRBV14 with TRBJ2-5; D unresolved. This CDR3 has 13 residues. The ends were cut back, 4 bases at V and 7 bases at J, with 13 bases in the middle. Germline CDR1 is SGHDN and CDR2 is FVKESK. The CDR3 DNA reads as TGTGCCAGCAGCCCTGCCTCCGACGCGACCCAGTACTTC. As protein: CASSPASDATQYF.

The genes are TRBV6-5 and TRBJ2-6, with no clear D. Germline CDR1 and CDR2: MNHEY and SVGAGI. The CDR3 is made up of 14 amino acids. V lost 8 bases and J lost 0, with 8 bases in between. The CDR3 loop is CASRPDSGANVLTF. The DNA of the CDR3 is TGTGCCAGCCGTCCGGACTCTGGGGCCAACGTCCTGACTTTC.

V and J are TRBV7-9 and TRBJ2-7; D tentatively reads TRBD1 or TRBD2 (6 bases each). Trimming removed 5 bases at V and 1 base at J, with 15 bases between. The CDR3 contains 15 residues. Germline CDR1 and CDR2: SEHNR and FQNEAQ (reference sequence). The CDR3 sequence is CASSLGRDKSYEQYF. In nucleotides, the CDR3 is TGTGCCAGCAGCCTGGGGCGGGACAAATCCTACGAGCAGTACTTC.

The chain uses TRBV5-4 and TRBJ1-5, with TRBD1 as a possible D gene (5 bases). Per the germline V gene, CDR1 is SGHNT and CDR2 is YYREEE (reference sequence). V was cut by 7 bases and J by 3 bases, with 11 bases left in between. The CDR3 covers 13 residues. The CDR3: CASSGLYNQPQHF. Written as DNA, the CDR3 is TGTGCCAGCTCGGGACTTTACAATCAGCCCCAGCATTTT.

As regards this clone: This sample also contains other DNA sequences that code for the same CDR3. This chain uses TRBV7-9 with TRBJ2-2; D is undetermined. This CDR3 spans 14 amino acids. Germline CDR1 and CDR2: SEHNR and FQNEAQ (reference sequence). The V and J ends lost 2 bases and 2 bases respectively, with 6 bases between them. The DNA of the CDR3 is TGTGCCAGCAGCTTAACAGCCAACACCGGGGAGCTGTTTTTT. Translating it yields CASSLTANTGELFF.

The chain combines TRBV6-1 with TRBJ2-5; D assignment may be TRBD1 or TRBD2 (5 bases each). V lost 5 bases and J lost 4, with 17 bases in between. The germline CDR1 and CDR2 sequences are MNHNS and SASEGT. This CDR3 has 15 residues. The DNA of the CDR3 is TGTGCCAGCAGTCTTGGTGTGGATGGGGGAGAGACCCAGTACTTC. Translating gives CASSLGVDGGETQYF.

This chain uses TRBV10-1 with TRBJ2-3; D call uncertain. Trimming took 0 bases from V and 9 from J, leaving 16 bases between them. Germline V gene lookup returns CDR1 WNHNN and CDR2 SYGVQD (reference sequence). The length of the CDR3 is 15 residues. CDR3 DNA sequence: TGCGCCAGCAGTGAGTCGACTCAGGCCAGACAAACGCAGTATTTT. Protein: CASSESTQARQTQYF.

The chain recombines TRBV18 with TRBJ2-7; 7 bases are a match to TRBD1. Germline lookup yields CDR1 KGHSH and CDR2 LQKENI. The CDR3 consists of 15 residues. V lost 4 bases to trimming and J lost 2 bases; unmatched junction nucleotides: 8. DNA of the CDR3: TGTGCCAGCTCACTGACAGGGTTCTTCCCCTACGAGCAGTACTTC. This translates into CASSLTGFFPYEQYF. Based on the CDR3 plus reference TRBV18 and TRBJ2-7, the full variable domain is NAGVMQNPRHLVRRRGQEARLRCSPMKGHSHVYWYRQLPEEGLKFMVYLQKENIIDESGMPKERFSAEFPKEGPSILRIQQVVRGDSAAYFCASSLTGFFPYEQYFGPGTRLTVT.

This chain uses TRBV9 with TRBJ2-7; tentative D call: TRBD1 (5 bases). Germline-derived CDR1 and CDR2 are SGDLS and YYNGEE. The V end was cut by 3 bases, the J end by 5 bases, with 18 bases between. This CDR3 contains 15 residues. CDR3 coding DNA: TGTGCCAGCAGCGCCCAGGGCAGGGAAGCAAACGAGCAGTACTTC. Translating gives CASSAQGREANEQYF.

The gene calls are TRBV5-1 and TRBJ2-2; 7 bases are a match to TRBD2. The CDR3 has 17 residues. Unmatched junction bases numbered 16, after V lost 4 bases and J lost 7 bases. The germline V gene encodes CDR1 SGHRS and CDR2 YFSETQ. The CDR3 DNA is TGCGCCAGCAGCCTTCCCCCGGGGGAGGGTTCGCGCGGGGAGCTGTTTTTT. Protein product: CASSLPPGEGSRGELFF.